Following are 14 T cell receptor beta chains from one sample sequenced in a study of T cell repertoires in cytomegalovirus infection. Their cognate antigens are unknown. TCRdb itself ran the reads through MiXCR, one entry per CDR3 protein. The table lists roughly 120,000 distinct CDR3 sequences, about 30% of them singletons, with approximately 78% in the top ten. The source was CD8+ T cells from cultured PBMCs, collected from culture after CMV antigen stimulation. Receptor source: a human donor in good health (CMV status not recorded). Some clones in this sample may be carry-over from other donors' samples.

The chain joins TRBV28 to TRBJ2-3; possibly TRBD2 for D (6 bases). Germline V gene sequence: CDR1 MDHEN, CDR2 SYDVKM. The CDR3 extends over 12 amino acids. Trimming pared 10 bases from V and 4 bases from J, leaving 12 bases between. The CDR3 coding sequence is TGTGCCACCGGGCGGGACGCAGATACGCAGTATTTT. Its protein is CATGRDADTQYF.

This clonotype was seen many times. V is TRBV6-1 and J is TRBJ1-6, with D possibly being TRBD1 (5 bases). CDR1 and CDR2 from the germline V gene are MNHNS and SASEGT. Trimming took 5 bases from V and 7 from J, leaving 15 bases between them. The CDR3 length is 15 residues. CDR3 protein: CASSWDLASNSPLHF. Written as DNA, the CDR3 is TGTGCCAGCAGTTGGGACCTCGCCTCGAATTCACCCCTCCACTTT.

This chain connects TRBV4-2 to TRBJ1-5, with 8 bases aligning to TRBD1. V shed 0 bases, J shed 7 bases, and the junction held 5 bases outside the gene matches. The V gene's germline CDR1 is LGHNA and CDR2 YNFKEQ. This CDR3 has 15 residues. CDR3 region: CASSQDSQGEQPQHF. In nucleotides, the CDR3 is TGTGCCAGCAGCCAAGACTCACAGGGGGAACAGCCCCAGCATTTT.

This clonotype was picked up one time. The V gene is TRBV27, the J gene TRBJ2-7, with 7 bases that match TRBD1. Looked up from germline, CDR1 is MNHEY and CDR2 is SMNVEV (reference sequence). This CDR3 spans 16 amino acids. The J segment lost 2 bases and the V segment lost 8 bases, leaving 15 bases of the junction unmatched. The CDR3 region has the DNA TGTGCCAGCGCTACCGACAGGGCAAAATCACCCTACGAGCAGTACTTC. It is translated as CASATDRAKSPYEQYF.

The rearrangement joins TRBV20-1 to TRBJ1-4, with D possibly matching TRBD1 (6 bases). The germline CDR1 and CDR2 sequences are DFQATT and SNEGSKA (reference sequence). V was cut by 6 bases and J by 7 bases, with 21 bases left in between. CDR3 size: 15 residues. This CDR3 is CSASTQGPIGEKLFF. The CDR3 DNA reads TGCAGTGCAAGTACACAGGGTCCCATCGGTGAAAAACTGTTTTTT.

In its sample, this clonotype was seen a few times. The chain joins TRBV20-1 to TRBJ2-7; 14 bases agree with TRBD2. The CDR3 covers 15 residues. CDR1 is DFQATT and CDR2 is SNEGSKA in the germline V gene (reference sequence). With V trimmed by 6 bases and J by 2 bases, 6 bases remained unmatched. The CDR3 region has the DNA TGCAGTGCCGAGGGACTAGCGGGGGTGCCCTACGAGCAGTACTTC. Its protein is CSAEGLAGVPYEQYF.

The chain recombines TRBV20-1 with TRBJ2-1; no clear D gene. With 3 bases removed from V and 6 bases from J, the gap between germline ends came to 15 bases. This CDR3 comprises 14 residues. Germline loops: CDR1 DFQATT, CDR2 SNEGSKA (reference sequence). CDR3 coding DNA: TGCAGTGCTAGCGCATGGTTGTACTCCAATGAGCAGTTCTTC. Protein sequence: CSASAWLYSNEQFF.

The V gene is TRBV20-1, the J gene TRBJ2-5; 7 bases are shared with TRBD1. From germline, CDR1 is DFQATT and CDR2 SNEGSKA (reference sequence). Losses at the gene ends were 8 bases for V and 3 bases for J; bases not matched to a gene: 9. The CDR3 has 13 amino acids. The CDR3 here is CSIRDSPKETQYF. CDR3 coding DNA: TGCAGTATCAGGGACAGTCCAAAAGAGACCCAGTACTTC.

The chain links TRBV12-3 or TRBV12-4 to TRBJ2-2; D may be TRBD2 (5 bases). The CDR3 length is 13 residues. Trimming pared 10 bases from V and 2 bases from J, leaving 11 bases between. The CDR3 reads CAIPRGNTGELFF. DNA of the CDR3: TGTGCCATCCCACGGGGAAACACCGGGGAGCTGTTTTTT.

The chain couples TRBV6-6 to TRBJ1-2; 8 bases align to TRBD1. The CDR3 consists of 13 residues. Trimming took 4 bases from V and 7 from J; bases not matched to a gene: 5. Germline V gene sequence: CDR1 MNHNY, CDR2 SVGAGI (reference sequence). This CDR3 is CASSSLTGVGYTF. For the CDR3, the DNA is TGTGCCAGCAGTTCCCTGACAGGGGTTGGCTACACCTTC.

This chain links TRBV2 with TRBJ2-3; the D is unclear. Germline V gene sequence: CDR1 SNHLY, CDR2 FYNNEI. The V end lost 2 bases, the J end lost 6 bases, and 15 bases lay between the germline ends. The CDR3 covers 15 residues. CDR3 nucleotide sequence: TGTGCCAGCAGTGAATTCGACCTAAGTCTTGATACGCAGTATTTT. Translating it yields CASSEFDLSLDTQYF.

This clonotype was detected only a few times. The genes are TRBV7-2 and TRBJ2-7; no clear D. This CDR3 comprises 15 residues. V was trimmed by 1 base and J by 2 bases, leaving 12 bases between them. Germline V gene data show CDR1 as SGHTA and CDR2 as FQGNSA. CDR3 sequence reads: CASSLGRWYAYEQYF. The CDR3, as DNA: TGTGCCAGCAGCTTAGGGCGTTGGTACGCCTACGAGCAGTACTTC.

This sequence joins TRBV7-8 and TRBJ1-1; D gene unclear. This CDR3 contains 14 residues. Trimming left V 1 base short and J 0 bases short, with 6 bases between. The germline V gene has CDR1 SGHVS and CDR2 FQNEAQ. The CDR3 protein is CASSLESMNTEAFF. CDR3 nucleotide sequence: TGTGCCAGCAGCTTAGAGAGCATGAACACTGAAGCTTTCTTT.

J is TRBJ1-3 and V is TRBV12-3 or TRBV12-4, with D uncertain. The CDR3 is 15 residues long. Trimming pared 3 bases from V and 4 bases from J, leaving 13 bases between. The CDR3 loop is CASSLLGSGGNTIYF. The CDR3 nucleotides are TGTGCCAGCAGTTTGCTTGGGAGTGGAGGAAACACCATATATTTT.